A selection of T cell receptor beta chains follows, all from one sample in a study of blood T cell repertoires in COVID-19. Produced via immunoSEQ multiplex PCR; TCRdb's table is partial and in-frame only. The profile shows roughly 700,000 clones, 90% of them singletons. Sequencing input: peripheral blood. These receptors were obtained from a woman aged 18-29 years with acute or convalescent COVID-19. Both conserved end residues are part of each CDR3. D genes are given only for firm matches. Some rows mark clone size as missing; the rest say once, few, many or name a class of expanded clone.

abundance	v_gene	d_gene	j_gene	CDR3aa	CDR3nt
-	TRBV29-1	-	TRBJ1-1	CSVEQGVAEAFF	TGCAGCGTTGAGCAGGGTGTAGCTGAAGCTTTCTTT
-	TRBV27	-	TRBJ1-1	CASSFAGDTEAFF	TGTGCCAGCAGTTTTGCAGGGGACACTGAAGCTTTCTTT
-	TRBV25-1	-	TRBJ1-2	CASSVQPNYGYTF	TGTGCCAGCAGTGTACAGCCTAACTATGGCTACACCTTC
-	TRBV24-1	TRBD2	TRBJ2-1	CATSGLGGGPTSSYNEQFF	TGTGCCACCAGTGGGTTGGGCGGGGGACCTACGAGCTCCTACAATGAGCAGTTCTTC
-	TRBV4-3	TRBD1	TRBJ1-2	CASSPQGFYGYTF	TGCGCCAGCAGCCCACAGGGGTTCTATGGCTACACCTTC
once	TRBV19	TRBD1	TRBJ1-3	CAVSQGNSGNTIYF	TGTGCCGTGTCACAGGGGAACTCTGGAAACACCATATATTTT
few	TRBV5-1	-	TRBJ1-3	CASSLVPSSVTGPSSGNTIYF	TGCGCCAGCAGCTTGGTCCCCTCTTCTGTTACAGGGCCCTCCTCAGGAAACACCATATATTTT
-	TRBV29-1	-	TRBJ2-1	CSGDSYNEQFF	TGCAGCGGAGACAGCTACAATGAGCAGTTCTTC
-	TRBV7-2	-	TRBJ1-1	CASSLLHLDTEAFF	TGTGCCAGCAGCTTATTACACCTAGACACTGAAGCTTTCTTT
-	TRBV9	TRBD1	TRBJ1-1	CASSPIRDREGSEAFF	TGTGCCAGCAGCCCAATAAGGGACAGGGAAGGGTCTGAAGCTTTCTTT
-	TRBV9	-	TRBJ2-2	CASSVVGRGRFGELFF	TGTGCCAGCAGCGTAGTGGGGAGAGGACGTTTCGGGGAGCTGTTTTTT
few	TRBV10-3	-	TRBJ1-5	CAITPGLNQPQHF	TGTGCCATCACTCCGGGACTAAATCAGCCCCAGCATTTT
-	TRBV11-2	-	TRBJ2-2	CASSLQKGELFF	TGTGCCAGCAGCTTACAGAAAGGGGAGCTGTTTTTT